Below, 32 T cell receptor beta chains from the same sample are listed, as sequenced in a study of a mutant IDH1 vaccine in newly diagnosed glioma. Data came from immunoSEQ multiplex PCR; TCRdb stores just in-frame clones and leaves some out. The table shows tens of thousands of clones, with around 85% occurring only once. Time point indicated: baseline, week 1 (first vaccination visit). Treatment defined: pre-vaccination baseline after standard-of-care therapy. Here the sequenced sample was PBMCs, taken from a glioma patient treated with radiotherapy, temozolomide or both. These receptors all stem from a middle-aged woman with glioma.

This clone was observed once. V and J are TRBV27 and TRBJ1-1, with 7 bases identical to TRBD1. CDR1 MNHEY and CDR2 SMNVEV come from the germline V gene (reference sequence). The CDR3 runs to 15 residues. V was clipped by 6 bases and J by 0 bases; unmatched bases: 7. The CDR3 nucleotides are TGTGCCAGCAGAAAAACGGACAGGTTGAACACTGAAGCTTTCTTT. This codes for CASRKTDRLNTEAFF.

CDR3 region: CSARGGDTQYF. DNA of the CDR3: TGCAGTGCTAGGGGGGGAGATACGCAGTATTTT. This chain links TRBV20-1 with TRBJ2-3; possibly TRBD2 for D (6 bases). The V gene lost 3 bases and the J gene lost 5 bases, with 6 bases spanning the gap. Germline CDR1 reads DFQATT; CDR2 reads SNEGSKA (reference sequence). This CDR3 is 11 amino acids long.

Worth noting for this clone: One junction end disagrees with the germline gene, perhaps due to a read error. The J gene is TRBJ2-7, the V gene TRBV7-9; the D call may be TRBD1 or TRBD2 (6 bases each). The CDR3 is 15 residues long. CDR1 and CDR2 from the germline V gene are SEHNR and FQNEAQ (reference sequence). CDR3 sequence reads: CASSLDGGTSYEQYF. CDR3 DNA: TGTGCCAGCAGTTTAGACGGGGGCACCTCCTACGAGCAGTACTTC.

The chain carries TRBV5-4 and TRBJ2-3; D not certain. V was pared by 5 bases and J by 2 bases, with 6 bases between. The CDR3 has 12 amino acids. The germline V gene encodes CDR1 SGHNT and CDR2 YYREEE (reference sequence). CDR3 sequence: CASSKPTDTQYF. The DNA for the CDR3 is TGTGCCAGCAGTAAGCCCACAGATACGCAGTATTTT.

V and J are TRBV6-5 and TRBJ1-6; TRBD1 might be the D (6 bases). CDR1 is MNHEY and CDR2 is SVGAGI in the germline V gene. The V gene lost 6 bases and the J gene lost 7 bases, with 16 bases spanning the gap. The CDR3 has 15 amino acids. The CDR3 protein is CASRSDRSGNSPLHF. The CDR3, as DNA: TGTGCCAGCAGGTCCGACAGGTCCGGAAATTCACCCCTCCACTTT.

This clone was observed a handful of times. J is TRBJ2-5 and V is TRBV19; 14 bases map to TRBD2. J was trimmed by 4 bases and V by 4 bases; bases with no gene match: 8. Germline lookup yields CDR1 LNHDA and CDR2 SQIVND (reference sequence). The length of the CDR3 is 17 residues. The CDR3 spells CASSRGLAGEKAETQYF. The DNA for the CDR3 is TGTGCCAGTAGTAGGGGACTAGCGGGAGAAAAAGCAGAGACCCAGTACTTC.

J is TRBJ2-1 and V is TRBV5-4, with D unclear. Germline assignment: CDR1 SGHNT and CDR2 YYREEE (reference sequence). The CDR3 spans 15 residues. Trimming shortened V by 0 bases and J by 3 bases, and 10 bases separated the two germline ends. CDR3 residues: CASSLGLPGYNEQFF. The CDR3 bases are TGTGCCAGCAGCTTGGGCCTACCTGGCTACAATGAGCAGTTCTTC. The complete variable domain, with remaining parts taken from reference TRBV5-4 and TRBJ2-1, reads ETGVTQSPTHLIKTRGQQVTLRCSSQSGHNTVSWYQQALGQGPQFIFQYYREEENGRGNFPPRFSGLQFPNYSSELNVNALELDDSALYLCASSLGLPGYNEQFFGPGTRLTVL.

V and J are TRBV10-3 and TRBJ2-3; 7 bases fit TRBD1. The germline gives CDR1 ENHRY, CDR2 SYGVKD. The CDR3 length is 15 residues. After removal of 4 bases from V and 4 bases from J, the junction contained 8 bases not matched to a gene. Here the CDR3 DNA reads TGTGCCATCAGTGGAGGAGAGGGGGCCGCAGATACGCAGTATTTT. It codes for CAISGGEGAADTQYF.

This chain links TRBV6-6 with TRBJ1-1; the match to TRBD1 covers 8 bases. With V trimmed by 5 bases and J by 0 bases, 5 bases remained unmatched. CDR1 and CDR2 from the germline V gene are MNHNY and SVGAGI (reference sequence). The CDR3 has 15 amino acids. In DNA, the CDR3 is TGTGCCAGCAGTGGACAGGGAGGTTTGAACACTGAAGCTTTCTTT. Residues: CASSGQGGLNTEAFF.

The chain couples TRBV2 to TRBJ1-5; D gene unclear. The CDR3 has 15 amino acids. Germline V lookup: CDR1 SNHLY, CDR2 FYNNEI. V was pared by 3 bases and J by 6 bases, with 15 bases between. CDR3 nucleotide sequence: TGTGCCAGCAGTGATTTCCCAGGATCTGGTCAGCCCCAGCATTTT. Translation gives CASSDFPGSGQPQHF.

The rearrangement links TRBV6-5 to TRBJ2-7, with D perhaps matching TRBD1 (5 bases). The germline CDR1 and CDR2 sequences are MNHEY and SVGAGI. The V gene lost 5 bases and the J gene lost 2 bases, with 13 bases spanning the gap. The CDR3 runs to 14 residues. The DNA of the CDR3 is TGTGCCAGCAGTCCCCAACAGGATACCTACGAGCAGTACTTC. Protein product: CASSPQQDTYEQYF.

The gene calls are TRBV6-6 and TRBJ1-3; no clear D. The CDR3 sequence is 15 residues long. Germline CDR1 is MNHNY and CDR2 is SVGAGI (reference sequence). Trimming shortened V by 2 bases and J by 0 bases, and 8 bases separated the two germline ends. The CDR3 DNA sequence: TGTGCCAGCAGTTACGGGCATCTCTCTGGAAACACCATATATTTT. It specifies CASSYGHLSGNTIYF.

The rearrangement joins TRBV28 to TRBJ1-5, with 9 bases lining up with TRBD1. CDR3 size: 15 residues. V lost 6 bases to trimming and J lost 5 bases; unmatched junction nucleotides: 8. Looked up from germline, CDR1 is MDHEN and CDR2 is SYDVKM. This chain's CDR3 is CASRPRDRAHQPQHF. CDR3 nucleotides: TGTGCCAGCAGACCCCGGGACAGGGCGCATCAGCCCCAGCATTTT.

V gene TRBV30 combines with J gene TRBJ1-1; TRBD1 might be the D (6 bases). This CDR3 has 12 amino acids. Germline values: CDR1 GTSNPN, CDR2 SVGIG (reference sequence). Trimming left V 3 bases short and J 6 bases short, with 11 bases between. The DNA for the CDR3 is TGTGCCTGGAGAGGGGGGCAGGCTGAAGCTTTCTTT. It is translated as CAWRGGQAEAFF.

The rearrangement joins TRBV27 to TRBJ2-7, with unresolved D. Germline V gene sequence: CDR1 MNHEY, CDR2 SMNVEV (reference sequence). The CDR3 is 12 residues long. The germline V and J ends were trimmed by 2 bases and 1 base, with 3 bases remaining between them. This CDR3 reads CASSLGSYEQYF. CDR3 nucleotide sequence: TGTGCCAGCAGTTTAGGTTCCTACGAGCAGTACTTC.

As to this clone: Sequence at one end of the junction differs from germline and may be a read error. The chain recombines TRBV6-1 with TRBJ2-3; D possibly uses TRBD1 or TRBD2 (5 bases each). CDR1 MNHNS and CDR2 SASEGT come from the germline V gene. CDR3 length equals 15 residues. This chain's CDR3 is CASSKAWGIPDTQYF. CDR3 in DNA: TGTGCCAGCAGTAAAGCTTGGGGGATTCCAGATACGCAGTATTTT.

J is TRBJ2-7 and V is TRBV5-4, with 9 bases matching TRBD1. V shed 4 bases and J 0 bases; nucleotides not matched to a gene: 5. CDR3 length: 15 residues. CDR1 and CDR2 (germline): SGHNT, YYREEE (reference sequence). The CDR3 DNA sequence: TGTGCCAGCAGCCCACCGGGACAGGGCTCCTACGAGCAGTACTTC. As protein: CASSPPGQGSYEQYF.

The chain employs TRBV18 and TRBJ1-1; a weak D match, TRBD1 (5 bases). V was trimmed by 5 bases and J by 5 bases, leaving 12 bases between them. Germline V gene sequence: CDR1 KGHSH, CDR2 LQKENI. The CDR3 spans 13 residues. CDR3 amino acids: CASSTGGTTEAFF. The CDR3 bases are TGTGCCAGCTCAACCGGGGGGACGACTGAAGCTTTCTTT.

The J gene is TRBJ1-1, the V gene TRBV4-3; the D is unclear. The CDR3 contains 14 residues. The germline V gene encodes CDR1 LGHNA and CDR2 YSLEER. V lost 4 bases and J 1 base, leaving 10 bases between the germline ends. The CDR3: CASSLSPENTEAFF. Here the CDR3 DNA reads TGCGCCAGCAGCCTATCTCCCGAGAACACTGAAGCTTTCTTT.

The rearrangement joins TRBV2 to TRBJ1-2, with a weak D call TRBD1 (6 bases). There are 14 residues in the CDR3. Germline lookup yields CDR1 SNHLY and CDR2 FYNNEI. Trimming pared 7 bases from V and 2 bases from J, leaving 14 bases between. The CDR3 is CASTPDRSNYGYTF. Here the CDR3 DNA reads TGTGCCAGCACCCCAGACAGGTCGAACTATGGCTACACCTTC.

The genes are TRBV29-1 and TRBJ1-1; D is perhaps TRBD1 (6 bases). V was clipped by 4 bases and J by 5 bases, with 14 bases between them. CDR1 and CDR2 from the germline V gene are SQVTM and ANQGSEA. The CDR3 totals 13 residues. The CDR3 sequence is CSVGTGPETEAFF. The CDR3 region has the DNA TGCAGCGTTGGTACAGGGCCAGAGACTGAAGCTTTCTTT.

The chain links TRBV6-5 to TRBJ1-3; D possibly corresponds to TRBD1 (5 bases). Deletions cut 8 bases from V and 0 bases from J, with 14 bases between. The CDR3 is 15 amino acids. Germline CDR1 is MNHEY and CDR2 is SVGAGI. The CDR3: CASSKRDYSGNTIYF. The CDR3 nucleotides read TGTGCCAGCTCCAAGAGGGACTACTCTGGAAACACCATATATTTT.

The CDR3 bases are TGCGCCAGCAGCCAAGATCGTGGTGGGACTAGGTTGATCTACGAGCAGTACTTC. Protein: CASSQDRGGTRLIYEQYF. The chain combines TRBV4-3 with TRBJ2-7; 8 bases agree with TRBD2. V lost 0 bases to trimming and J lost 3 bases; unmatched junction nucleotides: 13. This CDR3 is built from 18 residues. Germline V gives CDR1 LGHNA, CDR2 YSLEER.

This clone was seen only once. The genes are TRBV6-5 and TRBJ2-6; a possible D gene is TRBD1 (6 bases). CDR1 MNHEY and CDR2 SVGAGI come from the germline V gene. V shed 7 bases and J shed 4 bases, with 14 bases lying between them. CDR3 length equals 15 residues. In DNA form, the CDR3 reads TGTGCCAGCACCTCCAGGGGTAGGGGGGCCAACGTCCTGACTTTC. Residues: CASTSRGRGANVLTF.

On this clone itself: Germline is not matched at one junction end, which may reflect a read error. The V gene is TRBV6-5, the J gene TRBJ1-1, with a tentative D call TRBD1 (5 bases). This CDR3 comprises 15 residues. Germline V CDR1 and CDR2: MNHEY, SVGAGI. The CDR3 bases are TGTGCCAGCAGTTACTCACTCACCCCAGGGACCCCGTCCATTTTT. Protein product: CASSYSLTPGTPSIF.

The chain employs TRBV9 and TRBJ2-3, with unresolved D. The CDR3 sequence is 15 residues long. V dropped 3 bases and J dropped 0 bases, with 11 bases sitting between them. Germline V gives CDR1 SGDLS, CDR2 YYNGEE. The CDR3 spells CASSGAWLSTDTQYF. The CDR3 nucleotides read TGTGCCAGCAGCGGTGCGTGGCTCAGCACAGATACGCAGTATTTT. Full variable domain (missing parts from reference TRBV9 and TRBJ2-3): DSGVTQTPKHLITATGQRVTLRCSPRSGDLSVYWYQQSLDQGLQFLIQYYNGEERAKGNILERFSAQQFPDLHSELNLSSLELGDSALYFCASSGAWLSTDTQYFGPGTRLTVL.

This chain links TRBV30 with TRBJ2-3; a possible D gene is TRBD2 (5 bases). The V gene's germline CDR1 is GTSNPN and CDR2 SVGIG (reference sequence). Trimming stripped 5 bases from V and 3 bases from J, with 15 bases between. The CDR3 spans 14 residues. The DNA of the CDR3 is TGTGCCTGGGGGAGCGGTCCGGGGACAGATACGCAGTATTTT. Its protein is CAWGSGPGTDTQYF.

V and J are TRBV5-1 and TRBJ2-7, with D perhaps given as TRBD1 or TRBD2 (5 bases each). The V gene's germline CDR1 is SGHRS and CDR2 YFSETQ. The CDR3 has 14 amino acids. The V gene lost 4 bases and the J gene lost 2 bases, with 13 bases spanning the gap. In DNA form, the CDR3 reads TGCGCCAGCAGCCCAAGGGACGGCACCTACGAGCAGTACTTC. Translating gives CASSPRDGTYEQYF.

V is TRBV2 and J is TRBJ1-1; D call uncertain. This CDR3 is built from 16 residues. Trimming removed 4 bases at V and 0 bases at J, with 15 bases between. CDR1 and CDR2 (germline): SNHLY, FYNNEI. Here the CDR3 DNA reads TGTGCCAGCAGTGCCCGGGTAGTGAGGATGAACACTGAAGCTTTCTTT. Amino acids: CASSARVVRMNTEAFF. The whole variable domain, filled in from reference TRBV2 and TRBJ1-1, reads EPEVTQTPSHQVTQMGQEVILRCVPISNHLYFYWYRQILGQKVEFLVSFYNNEISEKSEIFDDQFSVERPDGSNFTLKIRSTKLEDSAMYFCASSARVVRMNTEAFFGQGTRLTVV.

This clone has only one observation. V usage is TRBV10-1 and J usage is TRBJ2-3; D is unresolved. The CDR3 has 14 amino acids. Between the trimmed V and J ends, which lost 0 bases and 1 base, there was a span of 5 bases. From germline, CDR1 is WNHNN and CDR2 SYGVQD (reference sequence). In DNA form, the CDR3 reads TGCGCCAGCAGTGAGTCGCAGGGCACAGATACGCAGTATTTT. Protein product: CASSESQGTDTQYF.

The chain couples TRBV4-2 to TRBJ1-2, with D unresolved. Looked up from germline, CDR1 is LGHNA and CDR2 is YNFKEQ. V dropped 2 bases and J dropped 4 bases, with 8 bases sitting between them. There are 13 residues in the CDR3. The CDR3, as DNA: TGTGCCAGCAGCCAAACCGACACCTATGGCTACACCTTC. It translates to CASSQTDTYGYTF.

The rearrangement links TRBV29-1 to TRBJ1-1; a weak D match, TRBD1 (6 bases). Trimming removed 6 bases at V and 6 bases at J, with 11 bases between. CDR1 and CDR2 (germline): SQVTM, ANQGSEA. CDR3 length equals 11 residues. The CDR3 loop is CSVRRQAEAFF. CDR3 coding DNA: TGCAGCGTCCGGAGACAGGCTGAAGCTTTCTTT.